The clone carrying this TCR beta chain was observed a few times. Its specificity is unknown. The data stem from a study of CD8+ T cells in alopecia areata. The CDR3 is 14 residues long. The trim removed 7 bases at V and 5 bases at J, leaving 5 bases unmatched. Germline-derived CDR1 and CDR2 are MNHEY and SVGAGI. As the sequencing template, cDNA was produced by extracting RNA and reverse transcribing it. Some clones are missing from TCRdb's copy, which holds only in-frame ones; the method was immunoSEQ multiplex PCR. Of 150,000 to 200,000 clones in the sample, 45% to 60% are singletons; the top ten hold under 5.5%. Points from the study as a whole: Mice showed TCR sharing more clearly than patients did, possibly owing to HLA.

Sequenced material: CD4+ T cells sorted from blood. The sequence was obtained from a human donor in good health. The V and J genes are TRBV6-5 and TRBJ2-1, with TRBD2 matching 10 bases. The chain's CDR3 is CASIVGLADNEQFF. The CDR3 coding sequence is TGTGCCAGCATAGTAGGACTAGCGGACAATGAGCAGTTCTTC.